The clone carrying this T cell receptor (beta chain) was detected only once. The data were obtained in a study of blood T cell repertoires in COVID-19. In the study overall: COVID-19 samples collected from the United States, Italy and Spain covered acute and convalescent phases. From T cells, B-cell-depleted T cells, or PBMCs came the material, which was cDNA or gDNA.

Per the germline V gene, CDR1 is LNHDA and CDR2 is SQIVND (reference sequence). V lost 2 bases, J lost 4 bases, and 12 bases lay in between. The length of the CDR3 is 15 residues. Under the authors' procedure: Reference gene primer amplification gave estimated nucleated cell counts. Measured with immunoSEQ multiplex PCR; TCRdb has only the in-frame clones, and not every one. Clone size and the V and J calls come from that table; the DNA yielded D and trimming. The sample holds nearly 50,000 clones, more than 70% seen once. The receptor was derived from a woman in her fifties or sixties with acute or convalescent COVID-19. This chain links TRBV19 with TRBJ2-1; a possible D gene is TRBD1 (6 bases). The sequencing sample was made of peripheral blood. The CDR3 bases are TGTGCCAGTAGTATACTGGGGGCGACTTACAATGAGCAGTTCTTC. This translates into CASSILGATYNEQFF.